This TCR beta chain is drawn from a study of long-term antiretroviral therapy in people with HIV. CDR3 length: 12 amino acids. Trimming removed 10 bases from V and 6 bases from J; junction bases left unmatched: 6. Germline CDR1 and CDR2: MNHEY and SVGAGI. Regarding this clone: No antigen is known for it.

The assay used was immunoSEQ (version v3.0), run at survey level. Method: immunoSEQ multiplex PCR; TCRdb's copy keeps in-frame clones and lacks some. The data hold roughly 16,000 clones, with 65% to 85% observed a single time. Study-level results: ART adherence, viral resistance and therapy changes went undocumented. Narrower CDR3 length ranges marked HIV repertoires relative to controls. Subsequent to ART, diversity was augmented yet persisted below that of transplant donor controls.

For each donor, at least one pre-ART and at least two post-ART PBMC samples were available. Sequencing used unsorted PBMCs, obtained 2.3 years after starting antiretroviral therapy. The chain couples TRBV6-5 to TRBJ2-7, with 10 bases identical to TRBD2. The sequence was collected from a woman between 35 and 50 years old with HIV. In DNA form, the CDR3 reads TGTGCCACCAAGGGACTAGCGACCGAGCAGTACTTC. The encoded protein is CATKGLATEQYF.